This entry features one T cell receptor beta chain sequence. Antigen specificity is unknown. Before any sequencing was done, the ViraFEST assay used viral peptide pools to expand antigen-specific CD4+ T cells. Investigators separated out CD4+ T cells once around 11 days of culture had passed. All vaccine recipients tested negative for nucleocapsid antibodies and had never contracted SARS-CoV-2 infection. This sample was included in a study of vaccination effects on CD4 cells after COVID-19. Clones were sequenced by immunoSEQ multiplex PCR, and TCRdb holds only the in-frame ones, with some missing. The repertoire holds 50,000 to 65,000 clones, with about four fifths as singletons. The CDR3 is made up of 15 amino acids. Trimming cost V 5 bases and J 9 bases, with 20 bases left between them. CDR1 is MNHEY and CDR2 is SVGEGT in the germline V gene.

The V call is TRBV6-2 or TRBV6-3, the J call TRBJ2-4; D remains unclear. This sample comprised CD4+ T cells from PBMCs cultured with HCoV-229E spike peptides, obtained before COVID-19 vaccination. The clonotype was recovered from a human donor who received a COVID-19 vaccine. CDR3 sequence reads: CASSTRALKSGIQYF. CDR3 bases: TGTGCCAGCAGTACCCGGGCCCTTAAATCGGGCATTCAGTACTTC.